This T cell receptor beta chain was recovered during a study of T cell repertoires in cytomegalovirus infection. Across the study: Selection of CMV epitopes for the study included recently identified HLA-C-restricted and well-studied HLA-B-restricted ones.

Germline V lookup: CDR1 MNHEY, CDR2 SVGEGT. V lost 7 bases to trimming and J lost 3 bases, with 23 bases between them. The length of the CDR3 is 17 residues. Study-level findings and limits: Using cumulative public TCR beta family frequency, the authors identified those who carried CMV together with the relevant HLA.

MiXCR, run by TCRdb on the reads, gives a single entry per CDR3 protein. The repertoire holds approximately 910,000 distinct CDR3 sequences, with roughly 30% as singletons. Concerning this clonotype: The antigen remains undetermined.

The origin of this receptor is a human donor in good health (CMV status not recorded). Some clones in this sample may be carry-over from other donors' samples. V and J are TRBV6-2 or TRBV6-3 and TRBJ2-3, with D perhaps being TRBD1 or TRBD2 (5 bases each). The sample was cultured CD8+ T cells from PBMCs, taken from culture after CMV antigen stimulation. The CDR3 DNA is TGTGCCAGCAAAGCGAACCTCCGGGACCGAAAGACAGATACGCAGTATTTT. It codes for CASKANLRDRKTDTQYF.